The table lists the clone carrying this TCR beta chain with a few counts. The target antigen is unknown. Making the TCR beta libraries involved quantitative 5'-RACE with molecular barcodes. TCRdb redid the calling of the 5' RACE reads with MiXCR, one entry per CDR3 protein. The sample includes about 750,000 distinct CDR3 sequences, roughly 20% of them seen just once. This entry comes from a study of CD8 T cells in ankylosing spondylitis. Overall study results and limits: Earlier authors reported some of these motif variants in reactive arthritis synovial fluid and blood. Relatively scarce in peripheral blood, disease-linked clones were CD8+. Ankylosing spondylitis blood appeared to be characterized by a TCR beta motif of eight highly homologous variants. The study looked at matched synovial fluid samples from ankylosing spondylitis patients. Disease-linked clones were reported to be significantly enriched there.

The length of the CDR3 is 15 residues. From germline, CDR1 is DFQATT and CDR2 SNEGSKA (reference sequence). J was trimmed by 2 bases and V by 6 bases; bases with no gene match: 12. This clonotype originated in a male donor with ankylosing spondylitis. Input material: blood, either unsorted or a sorted T cell fraction (not recorded which). V and J are TRBV20-1 and TRBJ2-7; TRBD2 matches at 8 bases. CDR3 in amino acids: CSANPRTSSTYEQYF. The DNA for the CDR3 is TGCAGTGCCAACCCCCGGACTAGCAGTACCTACGAGCAGTACTTC.